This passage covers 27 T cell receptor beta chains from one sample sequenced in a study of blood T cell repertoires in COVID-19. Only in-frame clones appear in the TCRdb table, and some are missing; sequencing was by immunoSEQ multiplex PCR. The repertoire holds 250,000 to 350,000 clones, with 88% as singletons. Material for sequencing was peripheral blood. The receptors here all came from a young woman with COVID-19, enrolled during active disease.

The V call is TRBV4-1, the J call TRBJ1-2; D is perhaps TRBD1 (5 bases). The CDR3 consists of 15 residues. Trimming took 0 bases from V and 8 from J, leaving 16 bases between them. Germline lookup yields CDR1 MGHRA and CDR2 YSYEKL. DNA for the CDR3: TGCGCCAGCAGCCAAGATCGTGTGACAGCCGACGGCTACACCTTC. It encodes CASSQDRVTADGYTF.

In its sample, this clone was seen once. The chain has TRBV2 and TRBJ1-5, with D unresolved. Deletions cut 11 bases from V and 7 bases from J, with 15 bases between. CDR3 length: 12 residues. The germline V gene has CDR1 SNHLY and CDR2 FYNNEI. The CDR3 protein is CAGQARGQPQHF. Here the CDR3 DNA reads TGTGCCGGCCAGGCTCGGGGACAGCCCCAGCATTTT.

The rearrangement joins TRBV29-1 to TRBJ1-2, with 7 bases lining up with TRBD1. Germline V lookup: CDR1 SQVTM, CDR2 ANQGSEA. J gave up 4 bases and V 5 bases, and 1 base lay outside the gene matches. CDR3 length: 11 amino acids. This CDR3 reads CSVRDSYGYTF. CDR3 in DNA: TGCAGCGTTCGGGACAGCTATGGCTACACCTTC.

CDR3 DNA: TGTGCCAGCAGCTTAAACGGTCAGCCCCAGCATTTT. Its protein is CASSLNGQPQHF. V and J are TRBV7-2 and TRBJ1-5, with D unresolved. Trimming removed 2 bases from V and 6 bases from J, with 5 bases in between. This CDR3 has 12 residues. The germline CDR1 and CDR2 sequences are SGHTA and FQGNSA.

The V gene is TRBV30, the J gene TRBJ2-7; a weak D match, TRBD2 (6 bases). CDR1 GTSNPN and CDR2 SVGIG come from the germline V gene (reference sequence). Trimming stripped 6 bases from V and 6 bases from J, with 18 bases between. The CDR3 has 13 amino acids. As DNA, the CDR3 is TGTGCCTGCCTTTGGAGGGACGAGGCCGAGCAGTACTTC. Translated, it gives CACLWRDEAEQYF.

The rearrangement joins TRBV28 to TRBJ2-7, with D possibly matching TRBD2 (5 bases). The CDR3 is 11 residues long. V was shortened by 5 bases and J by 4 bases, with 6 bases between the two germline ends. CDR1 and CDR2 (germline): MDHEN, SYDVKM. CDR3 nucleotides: TGTGCCAGCAGTGGGAGATACGAGCAGTACTTC. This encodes CASSGRYEQYF.

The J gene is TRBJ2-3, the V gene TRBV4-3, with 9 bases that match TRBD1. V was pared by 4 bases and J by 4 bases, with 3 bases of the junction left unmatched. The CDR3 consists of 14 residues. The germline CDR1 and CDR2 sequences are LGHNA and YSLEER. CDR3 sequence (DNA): TGCGCCAGCAGCCCAGGGACAGGGCCAGATACGCAGTATTTT. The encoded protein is CASSPGTGPDTQYF.

The CDR3 reads CASSLAGVYEQYF. In DNA form, the CDR3 reads TGTGCCAGCAGCTTGGCAGGGGTCTACGAGCAGTACTTC. This chain joins TRBV5-4 and TRBJ2-7; a weak D match, TRBD1 (6 bases). CDR1 SGHNT and CDR2 YYREEE come from the germline V gene (reference sequence). The V and J ends lost 0 bases and 3 bases respectively, with 7 bases between them. CDR3 length: 13 amino acids. Drawing the rest from reference TRBV5-4 and TRBJ2-7, the complete variable domain is ETGVTQSPTHLIKTRGQQVTLRCSSQSGHNTVSWYQQALGQGPQFIFQYYREEENGRGNFPPRFSGLQFPNYSSELNVNALELDDSALYLCASSLAGVYEQYFGPGTRLTVT.

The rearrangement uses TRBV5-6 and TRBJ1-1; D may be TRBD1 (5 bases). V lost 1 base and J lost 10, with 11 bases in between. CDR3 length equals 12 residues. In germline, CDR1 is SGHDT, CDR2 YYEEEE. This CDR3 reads CASSLFRAGAFF. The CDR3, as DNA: TGTGCCAGCAGCTTGTTCAGGGCAGGAGCTTTCTTT.

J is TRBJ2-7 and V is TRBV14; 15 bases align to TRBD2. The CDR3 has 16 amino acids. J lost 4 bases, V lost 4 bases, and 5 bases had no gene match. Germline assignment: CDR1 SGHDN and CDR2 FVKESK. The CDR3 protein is CASSRGGLAGGYEQYF. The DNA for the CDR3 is TGTGCCAGCAGCCGAGGGGGACTAGCGGGAGGTTACGAGCAGTACTTC.

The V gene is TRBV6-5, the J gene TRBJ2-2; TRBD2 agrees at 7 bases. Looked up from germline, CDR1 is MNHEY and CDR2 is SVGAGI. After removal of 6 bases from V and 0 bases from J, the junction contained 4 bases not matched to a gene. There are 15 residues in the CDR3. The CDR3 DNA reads TGTGCCAGCAGACGAGCGGGATCGAACACCGGGGAGCTGTTTTTT. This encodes CASRRAGSNTGELFF.

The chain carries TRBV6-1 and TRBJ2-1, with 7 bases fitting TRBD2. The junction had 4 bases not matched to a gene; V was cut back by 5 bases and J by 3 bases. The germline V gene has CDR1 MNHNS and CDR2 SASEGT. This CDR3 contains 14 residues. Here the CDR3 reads CASSSTSSYNEQFF. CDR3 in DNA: TGTGCCAGCAGTTCGACTAGCAGCTACAATGAGCAGTTCTTC.

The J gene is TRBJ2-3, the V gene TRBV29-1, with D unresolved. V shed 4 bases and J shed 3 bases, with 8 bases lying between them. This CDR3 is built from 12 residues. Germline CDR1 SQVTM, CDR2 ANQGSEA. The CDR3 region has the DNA TGCAGCGTTGTTGCCGGGACAGATACGCAGTATTTT. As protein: CSVVAGTDTQYF.

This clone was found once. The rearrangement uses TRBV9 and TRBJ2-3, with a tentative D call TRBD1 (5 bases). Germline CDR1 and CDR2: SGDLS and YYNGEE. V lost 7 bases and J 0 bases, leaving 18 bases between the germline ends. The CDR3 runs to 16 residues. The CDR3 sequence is CASEPQGADSTDTQYF. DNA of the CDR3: TGTGCCAGCGAGCCCCAAGGGGCGGACAGCACAGATACGCAGTATTTT.

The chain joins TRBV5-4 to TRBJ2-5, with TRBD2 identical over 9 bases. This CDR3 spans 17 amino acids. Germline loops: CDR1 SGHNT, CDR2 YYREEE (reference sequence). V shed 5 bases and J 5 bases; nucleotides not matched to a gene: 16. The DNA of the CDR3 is TGTGCCAGCAGTTCCGGGACTAGCAAAACGATCGCCGAGACCCAGTACTTC. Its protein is CASSSGTSKTIAETQYF.

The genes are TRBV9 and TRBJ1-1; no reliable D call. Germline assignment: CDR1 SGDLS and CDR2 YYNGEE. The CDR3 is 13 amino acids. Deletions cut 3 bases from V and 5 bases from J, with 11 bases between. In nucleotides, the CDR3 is TGTGCCAGCAGCGCTCACGCGGTTACTGAAGCTTTCTTT. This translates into CASSAHAVTEAFF.

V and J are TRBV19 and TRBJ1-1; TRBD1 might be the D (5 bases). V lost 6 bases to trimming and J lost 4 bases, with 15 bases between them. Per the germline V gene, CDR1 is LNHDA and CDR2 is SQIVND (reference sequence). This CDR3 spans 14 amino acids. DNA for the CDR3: TGTGCCAGTAGCACGGGAGGGGTTACCACTGAAGCTTTCTTT. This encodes CASSTGGVTTEAFF.

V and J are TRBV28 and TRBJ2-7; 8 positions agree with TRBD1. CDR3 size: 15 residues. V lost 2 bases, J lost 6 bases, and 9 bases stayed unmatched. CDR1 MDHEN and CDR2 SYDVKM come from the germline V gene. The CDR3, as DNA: TGTGCCAGCAGTTTACATCCCAGGGGGCGGCGCGAGCAGTACTTC. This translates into CASSLHPRGRREQYF.

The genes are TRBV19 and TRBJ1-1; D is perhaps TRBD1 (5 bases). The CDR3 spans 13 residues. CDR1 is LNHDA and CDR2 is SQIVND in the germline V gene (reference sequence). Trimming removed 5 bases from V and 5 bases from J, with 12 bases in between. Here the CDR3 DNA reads TGTGCCAGTAGTCCCCTGGGGGGAACTGAAGCTTTCTTT. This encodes CASSPLGGTEAFF.

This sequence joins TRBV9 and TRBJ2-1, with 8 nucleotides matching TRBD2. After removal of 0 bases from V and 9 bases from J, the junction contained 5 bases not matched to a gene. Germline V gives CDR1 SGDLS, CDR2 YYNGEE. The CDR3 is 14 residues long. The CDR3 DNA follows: TGTGCCAGCAGCGTAGTTAGCGGGACCGGTGAGCAGTTCTTC. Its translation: CASSVVSGTGEQFF.

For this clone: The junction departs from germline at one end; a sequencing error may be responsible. The CDR3 nucleotides read TGTGCCAGCAGCCTAGACAGGGGGGACTACAATGAGCAGTTCTTC. Protein sequence: CASSLDRGDYNEQFF. The chain is built from TRBV11-2 and TRBJ2-1; 9 bases are a match to TRBD1. Germline CDR1 is SGHAT and CDR2 is FQNNGV. This CDR3 spans 15 amino acids.

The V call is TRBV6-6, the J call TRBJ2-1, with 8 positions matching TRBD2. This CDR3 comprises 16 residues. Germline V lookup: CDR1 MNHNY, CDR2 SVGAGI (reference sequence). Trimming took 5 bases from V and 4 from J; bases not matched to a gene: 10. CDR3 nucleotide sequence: TGTGCCAGCAGTCCCAGGAGCGGGAGTGCATACAATGAGCAGTTCTTC. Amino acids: CASSPRSGSAYNEQFF.

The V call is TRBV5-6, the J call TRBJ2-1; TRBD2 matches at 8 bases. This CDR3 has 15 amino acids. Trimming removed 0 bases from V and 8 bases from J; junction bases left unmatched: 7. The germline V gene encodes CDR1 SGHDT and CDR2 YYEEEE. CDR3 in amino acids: CASSLAGGPKDEQFF. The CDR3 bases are TGTGCCAGCAGCTTGGCGGGAGGGCCAAAAGATGAGCAGTTCTTC.

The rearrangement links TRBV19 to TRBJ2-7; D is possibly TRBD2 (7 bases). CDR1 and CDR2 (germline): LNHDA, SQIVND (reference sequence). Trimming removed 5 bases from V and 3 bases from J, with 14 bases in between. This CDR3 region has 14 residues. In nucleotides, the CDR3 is TGTGCCAGTAGTTATCGGGGAGGGGGCTACGAGCAGTACTTC. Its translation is CASSYRGGGYEQYF. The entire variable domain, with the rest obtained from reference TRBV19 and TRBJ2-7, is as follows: DGGITQSPKYLFRKEGQNVTLSCEQNLNHDAMYWYRQDPGQGLRLIYYSQIVNDFQKGDIAEGYSVSREKKESFPLTVTSAQKNPTAFYLCASSYRGGGYEQYFGPGTRLTVT.

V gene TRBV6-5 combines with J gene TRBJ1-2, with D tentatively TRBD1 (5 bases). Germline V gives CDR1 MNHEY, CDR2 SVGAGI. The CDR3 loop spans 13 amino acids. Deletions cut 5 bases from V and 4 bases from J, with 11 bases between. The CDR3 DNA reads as TGTGCCAGCAGTCCACAGGTTCTCTATGGCTACACCTTC. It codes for CASSPQVLYGYTF.

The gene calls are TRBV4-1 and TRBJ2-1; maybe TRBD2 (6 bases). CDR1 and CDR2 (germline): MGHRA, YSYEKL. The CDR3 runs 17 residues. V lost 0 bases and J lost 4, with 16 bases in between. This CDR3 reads CASSQEVLTSGYNEQFF. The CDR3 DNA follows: TGCGCCAGCAGCCAAGAAGTACTAACAAGCGGGTACAATGAGCAGTTCTTC.

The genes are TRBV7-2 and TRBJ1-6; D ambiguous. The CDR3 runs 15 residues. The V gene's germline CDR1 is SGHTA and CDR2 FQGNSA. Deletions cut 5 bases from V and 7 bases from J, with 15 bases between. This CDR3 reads CASSPPPVGNSPLHF. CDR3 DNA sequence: TGTGCCAGCAGCCCCCCACCGGTGGGCAATTCACCCCTCCACTTT. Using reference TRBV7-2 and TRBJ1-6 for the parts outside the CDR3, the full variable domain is GAGVSQSPSNKVTEKGKDVELRCDPISGHTALYWYRQSLGQGLEFLIYFQGNSAPDKSGLPSDRFSAERTGGSVSTLTIQRTQQEDSAVYLCASSPPPVGNSPLHFGNGTRLTVT.